Included here is one TCR beta chain sequence, with context. The sample originates from a study of blood T cell repertoires in COVID-19. This CDR3 region has 15 residues. Germline V gene data show CDR1 as MGHDK and CDR2 as SYGVNS. Germline trimming cut 5 bases from V and 7 bases from J; bases unmatched to any gene: 11. Per the original data handling: Using reference gene primer amplification, nucleated cell counts were estimated. The repertoire was sequenced with immunoSEQ multiplex PCR; TCRdb's copy has only in-frame clones and lacks some. The V and J calls and clone size are taken from that table; D and trimming were inferred from the DNA. The table shows approximately 100,000 clones, with approximately 84% occurring only once.

V gene TRBV25-1 combines with J gene TRBJ2-5; 9 bases are shared with TRBD2. Sequenced: peripheral blood. The receptor comes from a human donor in a cohort sampled during active or convalescent COVID-19. CDR3 region: CASSSWGSGGGTQYF. In DNA form, the CDR3 reads TGTGCCAGCAGTAGCTGGGGTAGCGGGGGTGGGACCCAGTACTTC.